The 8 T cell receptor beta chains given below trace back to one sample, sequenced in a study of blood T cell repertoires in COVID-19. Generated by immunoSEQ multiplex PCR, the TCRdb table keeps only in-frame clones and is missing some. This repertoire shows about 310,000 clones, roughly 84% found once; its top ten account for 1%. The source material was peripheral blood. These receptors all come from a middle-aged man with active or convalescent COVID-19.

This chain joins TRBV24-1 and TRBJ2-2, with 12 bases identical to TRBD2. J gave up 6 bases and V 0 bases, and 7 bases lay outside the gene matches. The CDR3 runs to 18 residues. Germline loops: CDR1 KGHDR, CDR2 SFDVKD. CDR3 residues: CATSDLYRLAGGPGELFF. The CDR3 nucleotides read TGTGCCACCAGTGATTTGTATAGGCTAGCGGGAGGGCCCGGGGAGCTGTTTTTT.

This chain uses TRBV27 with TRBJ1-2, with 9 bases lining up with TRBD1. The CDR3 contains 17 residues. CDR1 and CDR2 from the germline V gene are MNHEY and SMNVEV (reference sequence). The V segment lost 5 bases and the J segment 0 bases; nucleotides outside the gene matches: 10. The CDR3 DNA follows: TGTGCCAGCAGTATACAAATAGGGACAGGGACTAACTATGGCTACACCTTC. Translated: CASSIQIGTGTNYGYTF.

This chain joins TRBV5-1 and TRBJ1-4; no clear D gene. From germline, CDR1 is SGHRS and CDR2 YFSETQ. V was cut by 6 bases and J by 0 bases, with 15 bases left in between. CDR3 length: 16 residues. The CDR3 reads CASKNDFRATNEKLFF. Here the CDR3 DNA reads TGCGCCAGCAAGAACGACTTTAGAGCAACTAATGAAAAACTGTTTTTT.

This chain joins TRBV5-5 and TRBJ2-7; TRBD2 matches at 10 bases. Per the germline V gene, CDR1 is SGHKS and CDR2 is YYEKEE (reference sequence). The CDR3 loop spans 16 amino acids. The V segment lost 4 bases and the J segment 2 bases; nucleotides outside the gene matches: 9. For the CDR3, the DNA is TGTGCCAGCAGCCTCGAACTAGCGGGGCAACCCTACGAGCAGTACTTC. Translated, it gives CASSLELAGQPYEQYF.

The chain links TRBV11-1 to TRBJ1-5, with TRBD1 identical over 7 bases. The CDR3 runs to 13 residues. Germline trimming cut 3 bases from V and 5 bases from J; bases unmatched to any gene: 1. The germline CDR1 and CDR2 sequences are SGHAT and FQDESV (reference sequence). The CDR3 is CASSFTGDQPQHF. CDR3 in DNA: TGTGCCAGCAGCTTTACAGGGGATCAGCCCCAGCATTTT.

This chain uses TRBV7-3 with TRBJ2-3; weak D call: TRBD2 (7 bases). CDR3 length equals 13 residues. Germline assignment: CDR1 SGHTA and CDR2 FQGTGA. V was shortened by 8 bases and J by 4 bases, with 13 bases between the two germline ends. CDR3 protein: CASGAGAADTQYF. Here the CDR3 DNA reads TGTGCCAGCGGGGCGGGGGCCGCAGATACGCAGTATTTT.

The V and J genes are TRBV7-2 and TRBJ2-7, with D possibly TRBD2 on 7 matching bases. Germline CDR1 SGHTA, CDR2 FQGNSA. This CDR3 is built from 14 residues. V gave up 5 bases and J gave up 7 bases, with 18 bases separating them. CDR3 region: CASSPRGGAGEQYF. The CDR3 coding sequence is TGTGCCAGCAGCCCGCGAGGGGGGGCTGGGGAGCAGTACTTC.

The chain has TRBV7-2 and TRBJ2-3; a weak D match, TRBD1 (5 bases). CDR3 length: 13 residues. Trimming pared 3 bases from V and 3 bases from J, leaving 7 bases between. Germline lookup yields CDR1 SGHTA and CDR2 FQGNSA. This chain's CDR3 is CASSFQGTDTQYF. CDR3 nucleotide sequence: TGTGCCAGCAGCTTCCAGGGTACAGATACGCAGTATTTT.